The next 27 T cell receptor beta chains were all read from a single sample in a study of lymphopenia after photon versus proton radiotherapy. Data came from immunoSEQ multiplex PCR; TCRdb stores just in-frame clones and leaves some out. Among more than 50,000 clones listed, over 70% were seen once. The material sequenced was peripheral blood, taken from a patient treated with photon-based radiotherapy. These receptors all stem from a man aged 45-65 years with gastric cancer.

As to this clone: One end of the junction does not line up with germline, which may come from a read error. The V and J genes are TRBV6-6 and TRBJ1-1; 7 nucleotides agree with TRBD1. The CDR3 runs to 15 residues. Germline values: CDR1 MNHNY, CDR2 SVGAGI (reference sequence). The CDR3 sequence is CANSYSTGLNTEAFF. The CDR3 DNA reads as TGTGCCAACAGTTACTCGACAGGGTTGAACACTGAAGCTTTCTTT.

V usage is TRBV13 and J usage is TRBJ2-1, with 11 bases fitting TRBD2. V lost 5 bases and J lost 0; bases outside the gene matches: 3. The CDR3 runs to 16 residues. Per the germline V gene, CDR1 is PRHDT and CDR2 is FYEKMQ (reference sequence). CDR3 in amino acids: CASSAGTSGSYNEQFF. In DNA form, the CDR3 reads TGTGCCAGCAGCGCCGGGACTAGCGGCTCCTACAATGAGCAGTTCTTC.

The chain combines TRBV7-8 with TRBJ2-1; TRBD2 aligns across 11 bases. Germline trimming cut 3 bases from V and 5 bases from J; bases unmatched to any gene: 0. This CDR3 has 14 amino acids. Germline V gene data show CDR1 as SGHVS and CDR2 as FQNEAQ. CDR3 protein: CASSFSGRDNEQFF. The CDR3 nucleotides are TGTGCCAGCAGCTTTAGCGGGAGGGACAATGAGCAGTTCTTC. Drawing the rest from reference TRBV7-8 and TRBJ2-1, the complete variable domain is GAGVSQSPRYKVAKRGQDVALRCDPISGHVSLFWYQQALGQGPEFLTYFQNEAQLDKSGLPSDRFFAERPEGSVSTLKIQRTQQEDSAVYLCASSFSGRDNEQFFGPGTRLTVL.

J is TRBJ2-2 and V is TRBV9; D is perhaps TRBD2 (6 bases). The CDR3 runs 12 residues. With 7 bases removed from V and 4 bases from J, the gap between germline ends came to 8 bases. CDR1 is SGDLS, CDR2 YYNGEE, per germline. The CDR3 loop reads CASGGSTGELFF. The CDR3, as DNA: TGTGCCAGCGGGGGGTCCACCGGGGAGCTGTTTTTT.

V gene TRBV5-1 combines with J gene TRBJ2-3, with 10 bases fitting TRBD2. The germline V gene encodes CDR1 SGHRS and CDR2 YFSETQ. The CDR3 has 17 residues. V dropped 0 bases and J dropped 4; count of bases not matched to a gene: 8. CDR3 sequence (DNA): TGCGCCAGCAGCTTGGATTTCGGCCTAGCGGGAGCAGATACGCAGTATTTT. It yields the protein CASSLDFGLAGADTQYF. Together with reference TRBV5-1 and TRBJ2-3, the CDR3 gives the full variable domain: KAGVTQTPRYLIKTRGQQVTLSCSPISGHRSVSWYQQTPGQGLQFLFEYFSETQRNKGNFPGRFSGRQFSNSRSEMNVSTLELGDSALYLCASSLDFGLAGADTQYFGPGTRLTVL.

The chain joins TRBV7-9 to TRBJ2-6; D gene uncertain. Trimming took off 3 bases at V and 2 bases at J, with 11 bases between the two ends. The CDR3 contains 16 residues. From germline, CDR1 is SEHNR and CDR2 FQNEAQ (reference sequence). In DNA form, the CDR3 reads TGTGCCAGCAGCTTCAATGCTGGGGCTGGGGCCAACGTCCTGACTTTC. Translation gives CASSFNAGAGANVLTF.

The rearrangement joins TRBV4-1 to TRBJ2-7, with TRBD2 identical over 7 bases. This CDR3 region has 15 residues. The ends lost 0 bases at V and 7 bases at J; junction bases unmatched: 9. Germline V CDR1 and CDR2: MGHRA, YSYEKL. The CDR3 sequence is CASSQESGRAEEQYF. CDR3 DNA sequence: TGCGCCAGCAGCCAAGAATCAGGGAGGGCTGAAGAGCAGTACTTC.

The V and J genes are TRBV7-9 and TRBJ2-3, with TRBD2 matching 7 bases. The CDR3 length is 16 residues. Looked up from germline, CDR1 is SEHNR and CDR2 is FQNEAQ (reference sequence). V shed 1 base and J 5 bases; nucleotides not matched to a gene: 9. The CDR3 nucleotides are TGTGCCAGCAGCTTAGGTTTGCGGGAGCGGGGAGATACGCAGTATTTT. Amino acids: CASSLGLRERGDTQYF.

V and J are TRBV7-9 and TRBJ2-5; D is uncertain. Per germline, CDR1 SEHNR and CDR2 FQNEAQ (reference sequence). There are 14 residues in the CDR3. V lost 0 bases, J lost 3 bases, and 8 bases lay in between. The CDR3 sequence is CASSLAQSKETQYF. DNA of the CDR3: TGTGCCAGCAGCTTAGCCCAGTCTAAAGAGACCCAGTACTTC.

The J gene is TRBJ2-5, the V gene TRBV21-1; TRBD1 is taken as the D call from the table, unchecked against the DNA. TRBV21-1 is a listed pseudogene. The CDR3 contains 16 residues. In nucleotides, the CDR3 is TGTGCCAGCAGCAAAAGAGGTGGACAGTTCCAAGAGACCCAGTACTTC. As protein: CASSKRGGQFQETQYF.

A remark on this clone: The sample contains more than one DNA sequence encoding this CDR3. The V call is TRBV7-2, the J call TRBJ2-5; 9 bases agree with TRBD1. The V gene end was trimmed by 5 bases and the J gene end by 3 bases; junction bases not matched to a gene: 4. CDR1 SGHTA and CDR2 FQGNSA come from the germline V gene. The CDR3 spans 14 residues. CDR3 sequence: CASSPRTGEETQYF. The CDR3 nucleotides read TGTGCCAGCAGCCCCCGGACAGGGGAAGAGACCCAGTACTTC.

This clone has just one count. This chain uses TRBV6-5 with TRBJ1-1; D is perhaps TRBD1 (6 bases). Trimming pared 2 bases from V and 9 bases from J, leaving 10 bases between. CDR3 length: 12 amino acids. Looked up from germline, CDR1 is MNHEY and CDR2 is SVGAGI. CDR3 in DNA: TGTGCCAGCAGTTACGGGGGGGGGCAAGCTTTCTTT. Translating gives CASSYGGGQAFF.

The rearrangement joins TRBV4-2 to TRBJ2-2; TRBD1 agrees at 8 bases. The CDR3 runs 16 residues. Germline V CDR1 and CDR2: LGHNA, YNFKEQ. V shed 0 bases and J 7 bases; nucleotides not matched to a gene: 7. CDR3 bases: TGTGCCAGCAGCCAAGACAGGGGGCTTTTGGGCGGGGAGCTGTTTTTT. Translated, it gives CASSQDRGLLGGELFF.

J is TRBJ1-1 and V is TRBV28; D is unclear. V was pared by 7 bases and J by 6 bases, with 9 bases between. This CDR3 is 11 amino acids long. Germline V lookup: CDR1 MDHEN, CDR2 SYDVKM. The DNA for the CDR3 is TGTGCCAGCAACCAGCGATCTGAAGCTTTCTTT. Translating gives CASNQRSEAFF.

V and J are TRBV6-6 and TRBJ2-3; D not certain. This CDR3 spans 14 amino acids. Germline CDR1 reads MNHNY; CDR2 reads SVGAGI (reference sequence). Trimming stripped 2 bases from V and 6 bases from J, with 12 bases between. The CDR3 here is CASSYPSRPDTQYF. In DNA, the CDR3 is TGTGCCAGCAGTTACCCCAGTCGTCCCGATACGCAGTATTTT.

The CDR3, as DNA: TGTGCCAGCAGCTCTGGGACTAGCGGGAGGGGCCACAATGAGCAGTTCTTC. Amino acids: CASSSGTSGRGHNEQFF. The chain links TRBV7-2 to TRBJ2-1; 16 bases align to TRBD2. Germline values: CDR1 SGHTA, CDR2 FQGNSA. Trimming cost V 4 bases and J 5 bases; bases outside gene matches: 5. The CDR3 extends over 17 amino acids.

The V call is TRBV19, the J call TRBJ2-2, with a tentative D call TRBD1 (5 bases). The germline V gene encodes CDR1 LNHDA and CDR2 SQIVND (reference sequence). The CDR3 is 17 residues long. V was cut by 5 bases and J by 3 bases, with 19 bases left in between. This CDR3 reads CASSALMGRRDTGELFF. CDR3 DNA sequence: TGTGCCAGTAGTGCCCTCATGGGGCGAAGGGACACCGGGGAGCTGTTTTTT. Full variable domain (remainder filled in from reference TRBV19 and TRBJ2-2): DGGITQSPKYLFRKEGQNVTLSCEQNLNHDAMYWYRQDPGQGLRLIYYSQIVNDFQKGDIAEGYSVSREKKESFPLTVTSAQKNPTAFYLCASSALMGRRDTGELFFGEGSRLTVL.

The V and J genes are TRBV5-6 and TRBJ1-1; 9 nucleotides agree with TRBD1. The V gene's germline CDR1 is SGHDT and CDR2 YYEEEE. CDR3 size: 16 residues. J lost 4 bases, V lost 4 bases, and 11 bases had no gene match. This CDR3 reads CASSRNTGGWGTEAFF. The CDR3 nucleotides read TGTGCCAGCAGCAGGAACACAGGGGGCTGGGGCACTGAAGCTTTCTTT.

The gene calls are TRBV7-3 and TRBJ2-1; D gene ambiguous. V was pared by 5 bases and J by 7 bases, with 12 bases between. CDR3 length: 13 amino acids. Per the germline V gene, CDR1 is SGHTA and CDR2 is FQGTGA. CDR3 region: CASSLPSSNEQFF. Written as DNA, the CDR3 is TGTGCCAGCAGCCTTCCGAGTTCGAATGAGCAGTTCTTC.

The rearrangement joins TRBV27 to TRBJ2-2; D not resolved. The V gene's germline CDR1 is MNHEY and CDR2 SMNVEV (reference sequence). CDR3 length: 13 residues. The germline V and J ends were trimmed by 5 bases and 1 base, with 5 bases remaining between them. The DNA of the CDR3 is TGTGCCAGCAGTCCCCGGAACACCGGGGAGCTGTTTTTT. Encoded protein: CASSPRNTGELFF.

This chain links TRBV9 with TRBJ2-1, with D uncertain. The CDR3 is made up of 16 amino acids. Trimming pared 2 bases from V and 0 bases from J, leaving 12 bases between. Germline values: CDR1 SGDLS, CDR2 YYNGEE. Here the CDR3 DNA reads TGTGCCAGCAGCGTCTCAGGTCGGAGCTCCTACAATGAGCAGTTCTTC. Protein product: CASSVSGRSSYNEQFF. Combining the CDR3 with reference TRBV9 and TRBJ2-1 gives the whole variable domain DSGVTQTPKHLITATGQRVTLRCSPRSGDLSVYWYQQSLDQGLQFLIQYYNGEERAKGNILERFSAQQFPDLHSELNLSSLELGDSALYFCASSVSGRSSYNEQFFGPGTRLTVL.

The CDR3 here is CSATRDEQYF. For the CDR3, the DNA is TGCAGTGCGACGAGGGACGAGCAGTACTTC. This chain uses TRBV20-1 with TRBJ2-5, with D possibly TRBD2 on 5 matching bases. The better agreement between TRBJ2-7 and the DNA end casts doubt on the J call. CDR1 and CDR2 from the germline V gene are DFQATT and SNEGSKA (reference sequence). The CDR3 is 10 amino acids.

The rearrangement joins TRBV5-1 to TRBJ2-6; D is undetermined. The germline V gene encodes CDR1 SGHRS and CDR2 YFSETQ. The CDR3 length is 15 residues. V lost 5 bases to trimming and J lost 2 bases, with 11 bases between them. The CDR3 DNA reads TGCGCCAGCAGATATAATATGGCTGGGGCCAACGTCCTGACTTTC. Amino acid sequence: CASRYNMAGANVLTF.

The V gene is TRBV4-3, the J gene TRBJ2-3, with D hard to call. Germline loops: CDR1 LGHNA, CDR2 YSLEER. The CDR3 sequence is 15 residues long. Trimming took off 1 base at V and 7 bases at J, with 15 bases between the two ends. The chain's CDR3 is CASSQALGGGNTQYF. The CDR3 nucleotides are TGCGCCAGCAGCCAAGCCCTAGGTGGTGGAAATACGCAGTATTTT.

In nucleotides, the CDR3 is TGTGCCTGGAGCCCGGGGGGGACCCTTACTGAAGCTTTCTTT. This codes for CAWSPGGTLTEAFF. The V call is TRBV30, the J call TRBJ1-1; the D gene is possibly TRBD1 (5 bases). Trimming removed 3 bases at V and 5 bases at J, with 16 bases between. The CDR3 spans 14 residues. CDR1 is GTSNPN, CDR2 SVGIG, per germline (reference sequence).

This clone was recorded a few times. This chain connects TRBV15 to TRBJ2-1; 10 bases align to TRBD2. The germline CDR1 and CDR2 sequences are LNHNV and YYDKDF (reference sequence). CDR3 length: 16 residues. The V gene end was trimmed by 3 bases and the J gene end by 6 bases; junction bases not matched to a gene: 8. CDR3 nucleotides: TGTGCCACCAGCAGGATAGCGGGAGGAAACCTCAATGAGCAGTTCTTC. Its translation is CATSRIAGGNLNEQFF.

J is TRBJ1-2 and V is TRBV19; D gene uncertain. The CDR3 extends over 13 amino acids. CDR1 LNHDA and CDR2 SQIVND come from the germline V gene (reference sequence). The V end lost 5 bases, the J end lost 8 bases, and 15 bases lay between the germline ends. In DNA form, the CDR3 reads TGTGCCAGTAGTCCCCGGAAGCTGGTCGGCTACACCTTC. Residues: CASSPRKLVGYTF.